This TCR beta chain was observed in a study of regulatory T cells in long-lasting Graves disease (dated by TCRdb to the early 2020s). A note on the overall study: Newly diagnosed Graves' disease patients had taken antithyroid drugs for less than 3 months. Peripheral blood TCR sequencing and RNA sequencing compared persistent Graves' disease patients with newly diagnosed Graves' disease patients. The study took place in China and was registered as a clinical trial. A total of roughly 35 samples were covered by TCR sequencing, comprising roughly 13 persistent and some 20 newly diagnosed Graves' disease patients. What the research found in general, with its limitations: Sequencing and analysis were limited to the TCR beta chain. Persistent disease showed preferential use of TRBV28, TRBJ1-2 and TRBJ2-5, whereas newly diagnosed disease favored TRBV20-1 and TRBJ2-1. Patients with persistent disease shared more public clonotypes (under 3,000) than newly diagnosed patients did (approximately 990). Because the primary lesion, thyroid tissue, could not be accessed, the study looked at peripheral blood alone. Compared with newly diagnosed patients, patients with persistent Graves' disease had lower TCR Shannon entropy and fewer highly expanded clones, which suggests clonal expansion. As a limitation, the authors acknowledged that the small sample size may reduce accuracy.

V is shortened by 6 bases, J by 0 bases, and the region joining them spans 7 bases. The CDR3 contains 13 residues, cysteine and phenylalanine counted. The retained sequence is limited to the CDR3, 39 bases, with the frame set at the first base. CDR1 and CDR2 are drawn from the germline V gene: MRHNA, SNTAGT. Library preparation employed multiplex PCR. TCRdb records Illumina HiSeq 4000 as the sequencer. TCR beta libraries were built with iRepertoire HTBI primers and Arm-PCR amplification of CDR3 regions. Before sequencing, the PCR products went through gel purification. In the original analysis: A total of roughly 67 TRBV and 14 TRBJ segments were identified across samples and were used for gene usage analysis of CDR3 amino acid clonotypes. COPE and FqMerger were used to merge the filtered high-quality paired reads into contigs. BLAST was used to align contigs to IMGT TRBV, TRBD and TRBJ reference genes, with CDR3 defined following IMGT. Any clonotype with a frequency above 0.1% was counted as a highly expanded clone. Shannon entropy served as the measure of repertoire diversity, while the Gini coefficient captured V-J evenness. Clonotypes shared by more than one individual were considered public. The public reads were reprocessed in TCRdb via fastp at Q25 and MiXCR, keeping in-frame beta chains. Identical CDR3 protein sequences are pooled into one entry, listed with their most common genes and DNA. These V and J calls are TCRdb output, not the study's own analysis. Across this sample there are roughly 500,000 distinct CDR3 sequences, with about 11% seen only once. The ten largest clones add up to approximately 9% of the sample.

The table lists this clonotype with many counts. The target of this receptor is not known. Qualities for individual bases were not recorded, and no much larger clone is one base off. Taken with the paper, the label for time point translates to: newly diagnosed GD, antithyroid drugs for less than 3 months. For both TCR sequencing and RNA sequencing, RNA was extracted from PBMCs in TRIzol. Graves' disease was diagnosed according to American Thyroid Association guidelines. The patients came from an endocrinology department in Xi'an, China. Each patient gave around 9 milliliters of peripheral blood, collected in an EDTA anticoagulant tube. PBMCs were isolated by Ficoll Paque Plus density gradient separation without further T cell sorting. An Agilent 2100 Bioanalyzer and agarose gel were used to check RNA quality, and a NanoDrop 2000 was used to measure RNA concentration. The sample was also linked to a second study, of T cells in Graves' hyperthyroidism and ophthalmopathy. The second source states: A patient counted as having stable Graves' hyperthyroidism if no progression to ophthalmopathy occurred over 18 months of follow-up. Hyperthyroidism patients were aged 18 to 65 years and newly diagnosed, with disease duration of less than 2 months. Exclusion was applied to patients with uncontrolled infections, other autoimmune diseases, pregnancy or lactation. Diagnoses were based on clinical symptoms, serum thyroxine and TRAb, thyroid ultrasound and orbital computed tomography. The TCR CDR3 was subjected to a first round of RT-PCR using the HTBI primer set and the Qiagen OneStep RT-PCR kit. Most expanded thyroid clonotypes (frequency above 0.001) were also found in blood, which suggests that blood repertoires may mirror thyroid immune responses. In cross-validation, a model built on a 13 V-J signature told ophthalmopathy apart from stable hyperthyroidism with less than 90% sensitivity and roughly 81% specificity, and in testing the same model reached 80%/75%. In validation, progression to ophthalmopathy was predicted by the model with nearly 71% sensitivity and around 76% specificity, a median of around 6.5 months before onset. TCR V-J signatures able to tell the groups apart were searched for in a discovery cohort of some 100 patients, of whom more than 40 had Graves' ophthalmopathy and more than 55 had stable Graves' hyperthyroidism. Whether ophthalmopathy could be predicted prospectively was tested in an independent validation cohort made up of 18 to 20 hyperthyroidism patients plus 17 patients who later progressed to ophthalmopathy. The 100 or so discovery patients were randomly divided into training and test sets at a 7:3 ratio. In addition, the study compared T-cell repertoires in thyroid tissue and in blood from several Graves' hyperthyroidism patients. After blood sampling, hyperthyroidism patients were treated with methimazole at a starting dose of 30 mg daily, and ophthalmopathy patients were treated with high-dose intravenous methylprednisolone. Libraries were constructed in a second round of multiplex PCR, after which size selection and purification were carried out. Libraries were sequenced paired-end with 100 bp reads on an Illumina HiSeq2000. Raw data were processed with SOAPnuke, discarding reads with adapters, uncalled bases, mean Phred below 15, or no exact constant-primer or identifier match. COPE v1.2.5 was used to merge the high-quality paired reads, and each unique nucleotide sequence was defined as a clonotype. MiTCR v1.1 was used to align the clonotypes against IMGT TRBV, TRBD and TRBJ reference segments. The analysis was restricted to V-J combinations with a frequency above 0.0001, which together covered about 99% of the repertoires. A TCS score was defined as the ratio of F50 (clonal expansion) to E x V (chaos), with BLOSUM62-based TCRdist applied between CDR3 peptides within each V-J. Welch's t-statistics and random forest reduced 500 to 550 V-J features to fewer than 15, which were used in a naive Bayes classifier (R e1071). No statistical method was used to fix the sample size in advance, and group allocation was not hidden from the investigators. The paper describes TCR Vbeta CDR3 sequencing of about 140 peripheral blood samples, made up of 43 ophthalmopathy patients, over 70 hyperthyroidism patients and 17 progressor patients.

The receptor chain draws on TRBV6-4 and TRBJ2-3; no D segment can be confidently identified. The sequence came from a woman under 40 with Graves disease. Donor details come from another sample of the same person, matched by shared clones. Sequenced material: peripheral blood mononuclear cells (PBMCs), taken at new diagnosis, from a patient treated with antithyroid drugs. The sequenced DNA: TGTGCCAGCAGCAGAACTAGCACAGATACGCAGTATTTT. It codes for CASSRTSTDTQYF.